These 22 T cell receptor beta chains were all obtained from the same sample, sequenced in a study of CD8 T cells in ankylosing spondylitis. TCRdb passed the 5' RACE reads through MiXCR, listing each CDR3 protein once. The table has over 75,000 distinct CDR3 sequences, 7.5% to 9% seen once. Sequencing was performed on blood, either unsorted or a sorted T cell fraction (not recorded which). The receptors stem from a male donor with ankylosing spondylitis or in good health (not recorded which).

This clonotype was found many times. The chain combines TRBV5-6 with TRBJ1-1; the D gene is possibly TRBD1 (5 bases). Germline CDR1 and CDR2: SGHDT and YYEEEE. The CDR3 spans 14 residues. V shed 0 bases and J shed 4 bases, with 10 bases lying between them. The DNA of the CDR3 is TGTGCCAGCAGCTTGGCCCAGGGTTTCACTGAAGCTTTCTTT. It yields the protein CASSLAQGFTEAFF.

Ten or more counts support this clonotype. The V and J genes are TRBV5-1 and TRBJ2-7; 7 nucleotides agree with TRBD1. The CDR3 is 14 amino acids. Germline V CDR1 and CDR2: SGHRS, YFSETQ. With 2 bases clipped from V and 2 bases from J, the junction kept 4 bases outside the gene matches. The CDR3, as DNA: TGCGCCAGCAGCTTAGGGACAGTACCCTACGAGCAGTACTTC. As protein: CASSLGTVPYEQYF. Based on the CDR3 plus reference TRBV5-1 and TRBJ2-7, the full variable domain is KAGVTQTPRYLIKTRGQQVTLSCSPISGHRSVSWYQQTPGQGLQFLFEYFSETQRNKGNFPGRFSGRQFSNSRSEMNVSTLELGDSALYLCASSLGTVPYEQYFGPGTRLTVT.

This clonotype has ten or more counts. The genes are TRBV20-1 and TRBJ1-6; 7 bases map to TRBD1. V dropped 8 bases and J dropped 7; count of bases not matched to a gene: 8. In germline, CDR1 is DFQATT, CDR2 SNEGSKA (reference sequence). This CDR3 has 13 amino acids. In nucleotides, the CDR3 is TGCAGTTACGGAGCCAGGGGGAATTCACCCCTCCACTTT. This codes for CSYGARGNSPLHF.

This clonotype was seen repeatedly, ten times or more. The chain couples TRBV12-3 or TRBV12-4 to TRBJ1-2; D unresolved. V shed 4 bases and J shed 5 bases, with 5 bases lying between them. CDR3 length: 11 residues. In DNA form, the CDR3 reads TGTGCCAGCAGTTCAGTATATGGCTACACCTTC. Encoded protein: CASSSVYGYTF.

This clonotype has more than one count but fewer than ten. The chain employs TRBV5-1 and TRBJ2-1, with TRBD2 as a possible D gene (7 bases). The germline gives CDR1 SGHRS, CDR2 YFSETQ. CDR3 length: 14 residues. Trimming left V 3 bases short and J 9 bases short, with 16 bases between. The CDR3 DNA follows: TGCGCCAGCAGCTCGCGGGGGCCCCCAGGTGAGCAGTTCTTC. Its protein product is CASSSRGPPGEQFF.

This clonotype appeared many times. The rearrangement links TRBV7-9 to TRBJ2-1, with D uncertain. CDR1 SEHNR and CDR2 FQNEAQ come from the germline V gene (reference sequence). Trimming cost V 5 bases and J 6 bases, with 11 bases left between them. The CDR3 runs 13 residues. DNA for the CDR3: TGTGCCAGCAGCGAGGTGGTATCCAATGAGCAGTTCTTC. Its protein product is CASSEVVSNEQFF.

This clonotype was found many times. The chain has TRBV20-1 and TRBJ1-2; tentatively, D is TRBD1 (5 bases). Germline loops: CDR1 DFQATT, CDR2 SNEGSKA (reference sequence). The length of the CDR3 is 17 residues. Trimming shortened V by 6 bases and J by 5 bases, and 28 bases separated the two germline ends. The CDR3 protein is CSAPPPEGRSFPYGYTF. In DNA, the CDR3 is TGCAGTGCCCCTCCTCCAGAGGGGCGTTCCTTTCCATATGGCTACACCTTC.

Ten or more counts support this clonotype. The chain recombines TRBV6-5 with TRBJ2-3; D remains ambiguous. The CDR3 totals 12 residues. V was clipped by 2 bases and J by 4 bases, with 4 bases between them. Germline lookup yields CDR1 MNHEY and CDR2 SVGAGI. CDR3 amino acids: CASSYDPDTQYF. The CDR3 coding sequence is TGTGCCAGCAGTTACGATCCAGATACGCAGTATTTT.

This clonotype was observed many times. The gene calls are TRBV3-1 and TRBJ1-2, with a weak D call TRBD1 (6 bases). The CDR3 contains 15 residues. The V and J ends lost 2 bases and 2 bases respectively, with 12 bases between them. Germline lookup yields CDR1 LGHDT and CDR2 YNNKEL (reference sequence). The DNA for the CDR3 is TGTGCCAGCAGCCAAACCGGGACACTCAACTATGGCTACACCTTC. Protein product: CASSQTGTLNYGYTF.

This clonotype was seen ten or more times. The chain employs TRBV12-3 or TRBV12-4 and TRBJ2-1; TRBD1 matches 9 bases. J was trimmed by 4 bases and V by 7 bases; bases with no gene match: 14. The CDR3 has 17 residues. In DNA, the CDR3 is TGTGCCAGCACCCCCCCTCCGGGACAGGGTTCGTACAATGAGCAGTTCTTC. Translation gives CASTPPPGQGSYNEQFF.

This clonotype was seen ten or more times. The gene calls are TRBV27 and TRBJ2-7, with TRBD1 as a possible D gene (6 bases). Trimming stripped 6 bases from V and 2 bases from J, with 11 bases between. There are 13 residues in the CDR3. Looked up from germline, CDR1 is MNHEY and CDR2 is SMNVEV (reference sequence). The CDR3 reads CASRPDRTYEQYF. The CDR3 DNA is TGTGCCAGCAGGCCGGACAGAACCTACGAGCAGTACTTC.

In this sample, this clonotype turned up many times. The CDR3 loop is CASSLTASGGWDEQFF. The CDR3 DNA reads TGTGCCAGCAGCTTAACCGCTAGCGGAGGATGGGATGAGCAGTTCTTC. The V call is TRBV7-3, the J call TRBJ2-1, with 7 bases that match TRBD2. Unmatched junction bases numbered 10, after V lost 0 bases and J lost 8 bases. There are 16 residues in the CDR3. Germline assignment: CDR1 SGHTA and CDR2 FQGTGA.

This clonotype was observed at least ten times. The chain uses TRBV5-1 and TRBJ1-1; D is uncertain. Per the germline V gene, CDR1 is SGHRS and CDR2 is YFSETQ. Trimming shortened V by 4 bases and J by 4 bases, and 14 bases separated the two germline ends. The CDR3 consists of 14 residues. CDR3 nucleotides: TGCGCCAGCAGCCCCGAGCGGTCGGGCACTGAAGCTTTCTTT. Translated: CASSPERSGTEAFF.

In its sample, this clonotype was seen many times. The rearrangement joins TRBV3-1 to TRBJ2-5; D might be TRBD1 (5 bases). Trimming cost V 4 bases and J 2 bases, with 11 bases left between them. Germline CDR1 reads LGHDT; CDR2 reads YNNKEL (reference sequence). The CDR3 totals 14 residues. The CDR3 is CASSPQGNQETQYF. CDR3 bases: TGTGCCAGCAGCCCCCAGGGTAATCAAGAGACCCAGTACTTC.

This clonotype has at least ten counts. The chain links TRBV20-1 to TRBJ1-6; D remains unclear. V lost 3 bases to trimming and J lost 7 bases, with 16 bases between them. The CDR3 spans 15 residues. Germline CDR1 and CDR2: DFQATT and SNEGSKA (reference sequence). In nucleotides, the CDR3 is TGCAGTGCTAGGTTGCCGGGGAGTGGGAATTCACCCCTCCACTTT. This sequence encodes CSARLPGSGNSPLHF.

The table lists this clonotype with many counts. This chain uses TRBV7-3 with TRBJ2-1; D is unclear. The CDR3 sequence is 14 residues long. Trimming shortened V by 3 bases and J by 5 bases, and 11 bases separated the two germline ends. Germline V gives CDR1 SGHTA, CDR2 FQGTGA. The CDR3 here is CASSLGYTNNEQFF. The CDR3 region has the DNA TGTGCCAGCAGCTTGGGGTATACTAACAATGAGCAGTTCTTC.

Many counts were recorded for this clonotype. CDR3 loop: CASSPRQGGAAGEQFF. The CDR3 DNA follows: TGTGCCAGCAGCCCCCGACAGGGGGGAGCGGCCGGTGAGCAGTTCTTC. V is TRBV7-6 and J is TRBJ2-1; TRBD1 matches at 9 bases. CDR1 and CDR2 from the germline V gene are SGHVS and FNYEAQ. The CDR3 length is 16 residues. With 5 bases clipped from V and 9 bases from J, the junction kept 14 bases outside the gene matches.

In its sample, this clonotype was seen many times. The chain recombines TRBV12-3 or TRBV12-4 with TRBJ1-1; a possible D gene is TRBD1 (6 bases). CDR3 length: 14 amino acids. V lost 8 bases and J 0 bases, leaving 13 bases between the germline ends. The CDR3 coding sequence is TGTGCCAGCGGGGTAGGACAGCTGAACACTGAAGCTTTCTTT. It yields the protein CASGVGQLNTEAFF.

This clonotype has ten or more counts. CDR3 protein: CSARIVAPTDTQYF. The CDR3 DNA is TGCAGTGCTAGAATAGTAGCCCCCACAGATACGCAGTATTTT. The chain employs TRBV20-1 and TRBJ2-3; D unclear. CDR3 length: 14 residues. CDR1 DFQATT and CDR2 SNEGSKA come from the germline V gene (reference sequence). The V end was cut by 2 bases, the J end by 2 bases, with 11 bases between.

This clonotype was recorded at least ten times. The rearrangement links TRBV5-1 to TRBJ2-5; possibly TRBD2 for D (5 bases). V lost 2 bases and J lost 5, with 16 bases in between. Germline V gene data show CDR1 as SGHRS and CDR2 as YFSETQ. The CDR3 totals 15 residues. Written as DNA, the CDR3 is TGCGCCAGCAGCTTCGGCGAACCTCGAGGGGAGACCCAGTACTTC. This gives the protein CASSFGEPRGETQYF.

The J gene is TRBJ1-2, the V gene TRBV15; D gene unclear. Germline V gene sequence: CDR1 LNHNV, CDR2 YYDKDF (reference sequence). V lost 3 bases and J lost 3, with 8 bases in between. CDR3 size: 13 residues. The chain's CDR3 is CATSSVLHYGYTF. DNA for the CDR3: TGTGCCACCAGCAGTGTTCTACACTATGGCTACACCTTC.

This clonotype was observed at least ten times. V gene TRBV12-3 or TRBV12-4 combines with J gene TRBJ1-5; D gene unclear. The CDR3 totals 15 residues. V was trimmed by 5 bases and J by 4 bases, leaving 15 bases between them. CDR3 DNA: TGTGCCAGCAGTGCCACGACGAAAAATAATCAGCCCCAGCATTTT. Protein sequence: CASSATTKNNQPQHF.